Listed here are 6 T cell receptor beta chains from one sample, sequenced in a study of shared clonotypes between healthy human individuals. Sequencing was performed with immunoSEQ multiplex PCR; in TCRdb, only in-frame clones are kept and a portion is missing. The sample shows 2.3 million or so clones, roughly 93% of them seen only once. Sequencing was carried out using naive CD4+ T cells from PBMCs. Subset here: CD45RA+ positively selected. These TCRs come from a man aged 18 to 29 in good health. Some clones in this sample may be carry-over from other donors' samples.

The chain is built from TRBV6-1 and TRBJ2-1; 9 bases map to TRBD2. There are 13 residues in the CDR3. V gave up 8 bases and J gave up 4 bases; unmatched junction bases: 3. The germline V gene has CDR1 MNHNS and CDR2 SASEGT. The CDR3 sequence: CASEREDYNEQFF. Here the CDR3 DNA reads TGTGCCAGCGAGCGGGAGGATTACAATGAGCAGTTCTTC.

This rearrangement joins TRBV5-1 to TRBJ2-7; 8 nucleotides match TRBD1. The CDR3 has 15 amino acids. The germline CDR1 and CDR2 sequences are SGHRS and YFSETQ. The junction had 2 bases not matched to a gene; V was cut back by 0 bases and J by 0 bases. The CDR3 protein is CASSLEGQASYEQYF. The DNA of the CDR3 is TGCGCCAGCAGCTTGGAGGGACAGGCCTCCTACGAGCAGTACTTC.

This chain joins TRBV11-2 and TRBJ2-2; 13 bases match TRBD2. The CDR3 contains 17 residues. V lost 5 bases, J lost 5 bases, and 8 bases stayed unmatched. The germline CDR1 and CDR2 sequences are SGHAT and FQNNGV. This CDR3 reads CASSPRLAGGGTGELFF. CDR3 nucleotides: TGTGCCAGCAGCCCAAGACTAGCGGGAGGAGGGACCGGGGAGCTGTTTTTT. The whole variable domain, remainder taken from reference TRBV11-2 and TRBJ2-2, is EAGVAQSPRYKIIEKRQSVAFWCNPISGHATLYWYQQILGQGPKLLIQFQNNGVVDDSQLPKDRFSAERLKGVDSTLKIQPAKLEDSAVYLCASSPRLAGGGTGELFFGEGSRLTVL.

The V call is TRBV19, the J call TRBJ2-7, with D perhaps TRBD1 (5 bases). CDR3 length: 13 residues. The germline gives CDR1 LNHDA, CDR2 SQIVND (reference sequence). V was shortened by 4 bases and J by 5 bases, with 12 bases between the two germline ends. The DNA of the CDR3 is TGTGCCAGTAGTAAGGGGCGCCTCCACGAGCAGTACTTC. This translates into CASSKGRLHEQYF.

Remarks on this clone: An end of the junction does not agree with germline; a read error may underlie this. This chain links TRBV30 with TRBJ1-1; possible D gene TRBD1, 6 bases. This CDR3 is 15 amino acids long. Germline V gene data show CDR1 as GTSNPN and CDR2 as SVGIG (reference sequence). The CDR3 reads CAGRPQGLGNTEAFF. CDR3 bases: TGTGCCGGGAGGCCACAGGGCTTGGGCAACACTGAAGCTTTCTTT. Variable domain in full (rest from reference TRBV30 and TRBJ1-1): SQTIHQWPATLVQPVGSPLSLECTVEGTSNPNLYWYRQAAGRGLQLLFYSVGIGQISSEVPQNLSASRPQDRQFILSSKKLLLSDSGFYLCAGRPQGLGNTEAFFGQGTRLTVV.

The gene calls are TRBV9 and TRBJ2-1, with 9 nucleotides matching TRBD2. Germline assignment: CDR1 SGDLS and CDR2 YYNGEE. The V segment lost 0 bases and the J segment 4 bases; nucleotides outside the gene matches: 5. This CDR3 comprises 16 residues. CDR3 sequence reads: CASSVVGTSLYNEQFF. The CDR3 region has the DNA TGTGCCAGCAGCGTAGTCGGGACTAGCCTATACAATGAGCAGTTCTTC.